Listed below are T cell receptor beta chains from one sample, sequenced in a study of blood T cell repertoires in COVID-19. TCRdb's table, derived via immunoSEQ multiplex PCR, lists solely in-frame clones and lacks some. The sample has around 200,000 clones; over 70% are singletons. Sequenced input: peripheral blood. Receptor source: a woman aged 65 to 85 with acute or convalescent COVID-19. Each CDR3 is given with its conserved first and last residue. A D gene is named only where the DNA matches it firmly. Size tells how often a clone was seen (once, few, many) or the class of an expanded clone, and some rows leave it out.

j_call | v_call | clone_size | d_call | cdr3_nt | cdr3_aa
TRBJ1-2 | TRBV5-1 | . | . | TGCGCCAGCAGCTTGACCGGACTGGACTATGGCTACACCTTC | CASSLTGLDYGYTF
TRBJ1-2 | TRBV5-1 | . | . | TGCGCCAGCAGCTTGCCGGGGATCGGCTACACCTTC | CASSLPGIGYTF
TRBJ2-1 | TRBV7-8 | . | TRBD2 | TGTGCCAGCAGCTTATTCCCCCGTGGGGTAGCGGGAGTCTCTTACAATGAGCAGTTCTTC | CASSLFPRGVAGVSYNEQFF
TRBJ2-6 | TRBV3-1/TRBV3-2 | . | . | TGTGCCAGCAGCCAAGAGAGGGGGAGACAGCTGACAGGGGCCAACGTCCTGACTTTC | CASSQERGRQLTGANVLTF
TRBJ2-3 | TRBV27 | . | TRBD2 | TGTGCCAGCAGTCTCGGGAGGCCAACCACAGATACGCAGTATTTT | CASSLGRPTTDTQYF
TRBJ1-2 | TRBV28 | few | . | TGTGCCAGCAGCTCCCGGGGATATGGCTACACCTTC | CASSSRGYGYTF
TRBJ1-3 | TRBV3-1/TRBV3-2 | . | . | TGTGCCAGCAGCCCGCTGGAAAGGGGCGCGTCTGGAAACACCATATATTTT | CASSPLERGASGNTIYF
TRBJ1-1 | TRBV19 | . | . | TGTGCCAGTAGTATTCCCGCAGGGTCGGCGAACACTGAAGCTTTCTTT | CASSIPAGSANTEAFF
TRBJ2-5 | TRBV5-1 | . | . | TGCGCCAGCAGCTTGGCGACAGTAGAGACCCAGTACTTC | CASSLATVETQYF
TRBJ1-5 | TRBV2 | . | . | TGTGCCAGCACCTACAGTGGGCCCCAGCATTTT | CASTYSGPQHF
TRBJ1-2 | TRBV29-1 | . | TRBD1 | TGCAGCGTTGAAGGAGGGGGCCTAGCTAACTATGGCTACACCTTC | CSVEGGGLANYGYTF
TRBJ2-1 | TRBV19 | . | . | TGTGCCAGTAGTATTCGACAGGTCAGCTCCTACAATGAGCAGTTCTTC | CASSIRQVSSYNEQFF
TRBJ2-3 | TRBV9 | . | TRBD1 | TGTGCCAGCAGCGTTTCGGACAGGGGAAATAGGGATACGCAGTATTTT | CASSVSDRGNRDTQYF
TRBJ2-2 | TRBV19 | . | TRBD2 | TGTGCCAGTAGGCGGGGGGAACTAGCGTCCGGGGAGCTGTTTTTT | CASRRGELASGELFF
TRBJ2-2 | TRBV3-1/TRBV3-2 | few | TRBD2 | TGTGCCACCTCGGAGGGAGCGGGGACCGTTGGCGGGGAGCTGTTTTTT | CATSEGAGTVGGELFF
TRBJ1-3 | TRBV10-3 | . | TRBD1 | TGTGCCATCAGCACAGGGGATTTGGGAGTACCCTCTGGAAACACCATATATTTT | CAISTGDLGVPSGNTIYF
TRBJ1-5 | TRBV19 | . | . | TGTGCCAGTAGTATTTTGGCAGGGGATAGCAATCAGCCCCAGCATTTT | CASSILAGDSNQPQHF
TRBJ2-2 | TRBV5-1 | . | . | TGCGCCAGCAGCTTGGATTCTCTGGGCGCCGGGGAGCTGTTTTTT | CASSLDSLGAGELFF
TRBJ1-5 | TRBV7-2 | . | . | TGTGCCAGCAGCTTAGCGACGGGGGAAATACGCAATCAGCCCCAGCATTTT | CASSLATGEIRNQPQHF
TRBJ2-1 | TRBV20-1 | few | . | TGCAGTGCTAGTCATTCGGGACTCCACATCTACAATGAGCAGTTCTTC | CSASHSGLHIYNEQFF
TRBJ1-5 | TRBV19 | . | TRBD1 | TGTGCCAGTAGTCCCGGGACAGGGTTCAATCAGCCCCAGCATTTT | CASSPGTGFNQPQHF
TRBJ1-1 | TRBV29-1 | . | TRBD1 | TGCAGCGTTGAAGAGCGTGGACAGGGGAACACTGAAGCTTTCTTT | CSVEERGQGNTEAFF
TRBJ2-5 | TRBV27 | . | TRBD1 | TGTGCCAGCAGCCGGACAGGGCTGGGGGAGACCCAGTACTTC | CASSRTGLGETQYF
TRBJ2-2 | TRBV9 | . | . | TGTGCCAGCAGCACAGGGACCAACACCGGGGAGCTGTTTTTT | CASSTGTNTGELFF
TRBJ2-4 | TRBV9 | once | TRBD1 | TGTGCCAGCAGCCCACGGGACAGGGGCCCGTCCAAAAACATTCAGTACTTC | CASSPRDRGPSKNIQYF
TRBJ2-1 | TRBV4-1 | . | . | TGCGCCAGCAGCCAGGCGGCAGCCTCCTACAATGAGCAGTTCTTC | CASSQAAASYNEQFF
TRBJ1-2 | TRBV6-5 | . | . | TGTGCCAGCAGTTACGGGGCAGAGGGACAAGGCTATGGCTACACCTTC | CASSYGAEGQGYGYTF
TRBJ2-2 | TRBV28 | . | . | TGTGCCAGCACCACCCCGGACACCGGGGAGCTGTTTTTT | CASTTPDTGELFF
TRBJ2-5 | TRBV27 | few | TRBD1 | TGTGCCAGCAGTTCCCCGTCGGGACAGGGGGCAAAAGAGACCCAGTACTTC | CASSSPSGQGAKETQYF
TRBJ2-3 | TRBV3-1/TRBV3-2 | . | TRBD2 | TGTGCCAGCAGCCAAGTGACTAGCCGGAGGGGCCCAGATACGCAGTATTTT | CASSQVTSRRGPDTQYF